This TCR beta chain was identified in a study of blood T cell repertoires in COVID-19. At the level of the study: COVID-19 samples, acute and convalescent, were from the United States, Italy and Spain.

Measured with immunoSEQ multiplex PCR; TCRdb has only the in-frame clones, and not every one. The top ten clones hold 9.7% of a sample with 200,000 to 250,000 clones, 70% to 85% of them seen once. The V gene end was trimmed by 2 bases and the J gene end by 4 bases; junction bases not matched to a gene: 9. The CDR3 is 17 residues long. The V gene's germline CDR1 is MDHEN and CDR2 SYDVKM. V usage is TRBV28 and J usage is TRBJ2-1; TRBD1 aligns across 9 bases. The sample taken for sequencing was peripheral blood. This TCR came from a middle-aged man with active or convalescent COVID-19. CDR3 in amino acids: CASSLSRGQGLYNEQFF. In DNA, the CDR3 is TGTGCCAGCAGTTTAAGTAGGGGACAGGGCTTATACAATGAGCAGTTCTTC.